The 20 T cell receptor beta chains below come from one sample, sequenced in a study of T cell clonality in common variable immunodeficiency (dated by TCRdb to about 2015). To prepare the library, the immunoSEQ multiplex PCR assay was applied. TCRdb took over this immuneACCESS table, retaining in-frame rearrangements with V and J assigned. Such tables are incomplete; in checked studies, under half of the missing clones stem from an unresolved V gene, and the remainder is unexplained. The sample comprises 23,000 or so clones, and every one was counted more than once. The biggest ten clones account for 8.9% of the sample. Overall study outcomes, separate from this receptor: CVID TCRbeta sequences were reported to have fewer deletions and N-nucleotide insertions and to lack highly modified clones with 13 or more V deletions.

The antigens of these receptors remain unknown. What was sequenced was peripheral blood mononuclear cells. These receptors were collected from a human donor with common variable immunodeficiency.

This clone occurred a few times. Read data end 3 residues before the CDR3 end; the end is taken from the germline J gene. The rearrangement joins TRBV2 to TRBJ2-5; TRBD1 matches at 8 bases. V was clipped by 6 bases and J by 4 bases; unmatched bases: 10. Germline V lookup: CDR1 SNHLY, CDR2 FYNNEI. The CDR3 consists of 15 residues. The CDR3 sequence: CASSPLRTGLETQYF. The sequenced part of the CDR3 DNA is TGTGCCAGCAGCCCTCTACGGACAGGGCTAGAGACC.

This clone counts as medium-sized. The CDR3 goes on 3 residues after the read ends, and that part is filled in from the germline J gene. The V gene is TRBV7-8, the J gene TRBJ2-1; TRBD2 agrees at 11 bases. The CDR3 length is 18 residues. Germline V gene sequence: CDR1 SGHVS, CDR2 FQNEAQ. The junction had 12 bases not matched to a gene; V was cut back by 1 base and J by 7 bases. CDR3 DNA, as far as it was read: TGTGCCAGCAGCTTAGTTCTAGTAGCGGGGGGGCCTCTGAATGAG. Protein product: CASSLVLVAGGPLNE. The CDR3, in full, reads CASSLVLVAGGPLNEQFF.

This clone was seen ten or more times. Read data end 3 residues before the CDR3 end; the end is taken from the germline J gene. This chain links TRBV7-9 with TRBJ1-1; 7 bases align to TRBD1. CDR1 and CDR2 (germline): SEHNR, FQNEAQ (reference sequence). The CDR3 covers 14 residues. V was clipped by 4 bases and J by 0 bases; unmatched bases: 2. CDR3 DNA (partial): TGTGCCAGCAGCTCTGACAGGGTGAACACTGAA. The encoded protein is CASSSDRVNTE. The entire CDR3 protein reads CASSSDRVNTEAFF.

This clone was detected many times. With the read ending 3 residues before the CDR3 end, the germline J gene is used to fill in that end. This chain connects TRBV5-5 to TRBJ2-2; D is uncertain. This CDR3 region has 12 residues. Trimming left V 4 bases short and J 6 bases short, with 7 bases between. Per the germline V gene, CDR1 is SGHKS and CDR2 is YYEKEE (reference sequence). CDR3 bases read: TGTGCCAGCAGCCTCCGGTCCGGGGAG. Translated: CASSLRSGE. The full CDR3 protein reads CASSLRSGELFF.

This clone showed up just a few times. The observed sequence ends 3 residues before the CDR3 terminus, with the missing tail filled in from the germline J gene. The V call is TRBV19, the J call TRBJ1-2; 7 bases are shared with TRBD1. The CDR3 has 15 amino acids. Looked up from germline, CDR1 is LNHDA and CDR2 is SQIVND (reference sequence). The part of the CDR3 DNA that was read is TGTGCCAGTAGATCTCACAGGGGAACCTCGAGAGGC. Its translation is CASRSHRGTSRG. The whole CDR3 sequence reads CASRSHRGTSRGYTF.

The table lists this clone with a few counts. The CDR3 end falls 3 residues outside the read, so it is completed with the germline J gene. This chain links TRBV7-2 with TRBJ2-1; maybe TRBD2 (6 bases). Germline V gives CDR1 SGHTA, CDR2 FQGNSA. This CDR3 has 18 amino acids. Trimming left V 0 bases short and J 4 bases short, with 19 bases between. This CDR3 reads CASSLAGVGSGNYNEQFF. CDR3 DNA (partial): TGTGCCAGCAGCTTAGCGGGGGTTGGTAGCGGAAATTACAATGAG.

Comments on this clone: The CDR3 goes on 3 residues after the read ends, and that part is filled in from the germline J gene. This chain joins TRBV6-1 and TRBJ2-5; perhaps TRBD1 as D (6 bases). This CDR3 has 12 amino acids. V was pared by 4 bases and J by 5 bases, with 8 bases between. Germline CDR1 reads MNHNS; CDR2 reads SASEGT. The covered CDR3 bases are TGTGCCAGCAGTGGACAGGTGGAGACC. Translation: CASSGQVET. The whole CDR3 sequence reads CASSGQVETQYF.

This clone was picked up a small number of times. The sequence runs out 3 residues before the end of the CDR3; the remainder is reconstructed from the germline J gene. V usage is TRBV19 and J usage is TRBJ1-5; 8 nucleotides align to TRBD1. The CDR3 is made up of 16 amino acids. Germline CDR1 is LNHDA and CDR2 is SQIVND (reference sequence). The J segment lost 1 base and the V segment lost 5 bases, leaving 7 bases of the junction unmatched. CDR3 protein: CASSSKQGVSNQPQHF. The covered CDR3 bases are TGTGCCAGTAGTTCCAAACAGGGGGTAAGCAATCAGCCC. Full variable domain (rest looked up from reference TRBV19 and TRBJ1-5): DGGITQSPKYLFRKEGQNVTLSCEQNLNHDAMYWYRQDPGQGLRLIYYSQIVNDFQKGDIAEGYSVSREKKESFPLTVTSAQKNPTAFYLCASSSKQGVSNQPQHFGDGTRLSIL.

As concerns this clone: The CDR3 goes on 3 residues after the read ends, and that part is filled in from the germline J gene. The chain couples TRBV30 to TRBJ2-1; D tentatively reads TRBD1 or TRBD2 (6 bases each). The CDR3 length is 14 residues. Trimming cost V 7 bases and J 2 bases, with 15 bases left between them. Germline CDR1 GTSNPN, CDR2 SVGIG (reference sequence). CDR3 amino acids: CALVTGRTYNEQFF. CDR3 DNA (partial): TGTGCCTTGGTAACAGGGAGGACCTACAATGAG.

This clone was detected only a few times. The read ends 3 residues early relative to the CDR3; the germline J gene fills the gap. The chain employs TRBV18 and TRBJ2-7; D not resolved. The ends were cut back, 6 bases at V and 4 bases at J, with 19 bases in the middle. Germline-derived CDR1 and CDR2 are KGHSH and LQKENI. The CDR3 covers 15 residues. CDR3 protein: CASSPPSIPGYEQYF. The sequenced CDR3 bases are TGTGCCAGCTCCCCCCCAAGCATCCCTGGTTACGAG.

This clone appeared a few times. With the read ending 3 residues before the CDR3 end, the germline J gene is used to fill in that end. The rearrangement joins TRBV7-3 to TRBJ2-1; D possibly corresponds to TRBD2 (7 bases). CDR1 SGHTA and CDR2 FQGTGA come from the germline V gene. The length of the CDR3 is 15 residues. Trimming removed 5 bases at V and 2 bases at J, with 13 bases between. Partial CDR3 DNA: TGTGCCAGCAGCCTTCGGGGGGCGGCCTACAATGAG. Its translation: CASSLRGAAYNE. The full CDR3 protein is CASSLRGAAYNEQFF.

A few counts support this clone. With the read ending 3 residues before the CDR3 end, the germline J gene is used to fill in that end. This chain connects TRBV2 to TRBJ1-4; D is possibly TRBD1 (6 bases). The germline V gene has CDR1 SNHLY and CDR2 FYNNEI. The CDR3 has 14 amino acids. Trimming took off 7 bases at V and 3 bases at J, with 12 bases between the two ends. The covered CDR3 bases are TGTGCCAGCACACCAGGGGAAGCTAATGAAAAA. It specifies CASTPGEANEK. The entire CDR3 protein reads CASTPGEANEKLFF.

This clone occurred a few times. The read halts 3 residues ahead of the CDR3 end, with the missing end drawn from the germline J gene. The chain couples TRBV20-1 to TRBJ1-1; 10 bases map to TRBD1. The CDR3 spans 15 residues. The V gene's germline CDR1 is DFQATT and CDR2 SNEGSKA (reference sequence). With 7 bases clipped from V and 5 bases from J, the junction kept 13 bases outside the gene matches. Partial CDR3 DNA: TGCAGTGTTTATGCCGGGACAGGGGATGGAACTGAA. Protein sequence: CSVYAGTGDGTE. In full, the CDR3 is CSVYAGTGDGTEAFF.

Concerning this clone: The CDR3 extends 3 residues past the end of the read, so its final part is completed from the germline J gene. This rearrangement joins TRBV20-1 to TRBJ1-2; a weak D match, TRBD1 (5 bases). Between the trimmed V and J ends, which lost 6 bases and 5 bases, there was a span of 25 bases. Germline CDR1 and CDR2: DFQATT and SNEGSKA (reference sequence). The CDR3 covers 16 residues. The CDR3 spells CSAPPPGPGGYYGYTF. Partial CDR3 DNA: TGCAGTGCCCCTCCCCCGGGACCCGGGGGGTATTATGGC.

This clone has more than one count but fewer than ten. Read sequence stops 3 residues before the CDR3 end, and the germline J gene provides the missing end. The V and J genes are TRBV19 and TRBJ1-1; 8 bases align to TRBD1. J gave up 5 bases and V 5 bases, and 7 bases lay outside the gene matches. This CDR3 is 14 amino acids long. Per the germline V gene, CDR1 is LNHDA and CDR2 is SQIVND (reference sequence). The CDR3 region is CASSPGWTGTEAFF. The CDR3 bases that were read are TGTGCCAGTAGTCCCGGTTGGACAGGGACTGAA.

This clone has just a few counts. The CDR3 extends 3 residues past the end of the read, so its final part is completed from the germline J gene. The rearrangement joins TRBV2 to TRBJ1-6; 7 positions match TRBD1. The CDR3 has 18 residues. J was trimmed by 10 bases and V by 4 bases; bases with no gene match: 19. From germline, CDR1 is SNHLY and CDR2 FYNNEI. CDR3 bases read: TGTGCCAGCAGTGGAGAAAGAGACAGGGCAAGGACCCAGTCACCC. Protein sequence: CASSGERDRARTQSP. The full CDR3 reads CASSGERDRARTQSPLHF.

This clone was recorded many times. The read stops 3 residues short of the end of the CDR3; the missing end is completed from the germline J gene. The chain uses TRBV29-1 and TRBJ2-5, with D perhaps TRBD2 (5 bases). There are 11 residues in the CDR3. The germline V and J ends were trimmed by 4 bases and 5 bases, with 8 bases remaining between them. CDR1 is SQVTM and CDR2 is ANQGSEA in the germline V gene. The covered CDR3 bases are TGCAGCGTTGTTTCGGGGGAGACC. It translates to CSVVSGET. The whole CDR3 is CSVVSGETQYF.

A note on this clone: Coverage ceases 3 residues before the CDR3 finishes, and the germline J gene fills in the end. The rearrangement uses TRBV5-5 and TRBJ1-2; 11 bases match TRBD1. This CDR3 has 14 residues. Germline assignment: CDR1 SGHKS and CDR2 YYEKEE (reference sequence). CDR3 DNA (partial): TGTGCCAGCAGTTACGGACAGGGGGCGTCTAGC. This sequence encodes CASSYGQGASS. The entire CDR3 protein reads CASSYGQGASSYTF. Supplemented by reference TRBV5-5 and TRBJ1-2, the full variable domain reads DAGVTQSPTHLIKTRGQQVTLRCSPISGHKSVSWYQQVLGQGPQFIFQYYEKEERGRGNFPDRFSARQFPNYSSELNVNALLLGDSALYLCASSYGQGASSYTFGSGTRLTVV.

This clone was seen ten or more times. The read terminates 3 residues before the CDR3 end, so the remaining end is supplied by the germline J gene. This sequence joins TRBV18 and TRBJ2-1; 9 positions agree with TRBD1. In germline, CDR1 is KGHSH, CDR2 LQKENI. V shed 2 bases, J shed 8 bases, and the junction held 13 bases outside the gene matches. This CDR3 is 17 amino acids long. The CDR3 sequence is CASSPFPRDRVVYEQFF. The part of the CDR3 DNA that was read is TGTGCCAGCTCACCATTTCCCCGGGACAGGGTGGTTTATGAG. The entire variable domain, with the rest obtained from reference TRBV18 and TRBJ2-1, is as follows: NAGVMQNPRHLVRRRGQEARLRCSPMKGHSHVYWYRQLPEEGLKFMVYLQKENIIDESGMPKERFSAEFPKEGPSILRIQQVVRGDSAAYFCASSPFPRDRVVYEQFFGPGTRLTVL.

This clone was seen a handful of times. The sequence runs out 3 residues before the end of the CDR3; the remainder is reconstructed from the germline J gene. The chain links TRBV7-9 to TRBJ1-1; 7 nucleotides agree with TRBD1. The J segment lost 4 bases and the V segment lost 5 bases, leaving 10 bases of the junction unmatched. CDR3 size: 15 residues. The germline CDR1 and CDR2 sequences are SEHNR and FQNEAQ (reference sequence). The part of the CDR3 DNA that was read is TGTGCCAGCAGCCTCCTAGACAGGGTAGGCACTGAA. Its protein is CASSLLDRVGTE. The CDR3 as a whole reads CASSLLDRVGTEAFF.